A selection of T cell receptor beta chains follows, all from one sample in a study of T cells expressing NK-cell markers. TCRdb derives one entry per CDR3 protein from the 5' RACE reads, leaving out DNA. This sample contains 350,000 to 400,000 distinct CDR3 sequences. The sample taken for sequencing was blood T cells: a sorted CD56 or NKG2C T cell subset, CD4+ or CD8+ T cells, or bulk PBMC T cells (not recorded which). The receptors were sampled from a woman aged 45-65 years in good health. CDR3s include the opening cysteine and the closing phenylalanine or tryptophan.

V gene: TRBV12-3/TRBV12-4; J gene: TRBJ2-2; CDR3 protein: CASSPGTGKLFF
V gene: TRBV30; J gene: TRBJ2-2; CDR3 protein: CAWSEGLSTGELFF
V gene: TRBV4-2; J gene: TRBJ2-2; CDR3 protein: CASSQSGGGGPDTGELFF
V gene: TRBV29-1; J gene: TRBJ2-1; CDR3 protein: CSVEVSEDNEQFF
V gene: TRBV15; J gene: TRBJ2-1; CDR3 protein: CATSKWVVGTSGKFQFF
V gene: TRBV5-1; J gene: TRBJ1-2; CDR3 protein: CASSLTAHYGYTF
V gene: TRBV19; J gene: TRBJ1-1; CDR3 protein: CATNQGITEAFF
V gene: TRBV2; J gene: TRBJ2-2; CDR3 protein: CASKTSGATGELFF
V gene: TRBV3-1; J gene: TRBJ2-2; CDR3 protein: CASRETGARTGELFF
V gene: TRBV5-5; J gene: TRBJ2-2; CDR3 protein: CASTWTSGSTGELFF
V gene: TRBV4-1; J gene: TRBJ2-7; CDR3 protein: CASSQGPHRDEQYF
V gene: TRBV4-1; J gene: TRBJ2-4; CDR3 protein: CASSSPELVSAKNIQYF
V gene: TRBV6-5; J gene: TRBJ2-3; CDR3 protein: CASRRTGLADTQYF
V gene: TRBV4-1; J gene: TRBJ2-1; CDR3 protein: CASRPLAGVDNEQFF
V gene: TRBV12-3/TRBV12-4; J gene: TRBJ2-2; CDR3 protein: CASSPLLNTGELFF
V gene: TRBV3-1; J gene: TRBJ2-1; CDR3 protein: CASSHLAGANEQFF
V gene: TRBV5-1; J gene: TRBJ2-4; CDR3 protein: CASSVEGVNIQYF
V gene: TRBV20-1; J gene: TRBJ2-2; CDR3 protein: CSARDRGNTGELFF
V gene: TRBV6-2/TRBV6-3; J gene: TRBJ2-7; CDR3 protein: CASSSEREKPYEQYF
V gene: TRBV20-1; J gene: TRBJ1-1; CDR3 protein: CSIQQGGDNTEAFF
V gene: TRBV20-1; J gene: TRBJ1-4; CDR3 protein: CSAAGGYNEKLFF
V gene: TRBV20-1; J gene: TRBJ2-5; CDR3 protein: CSARAEDTQETQYF
V gene: TRBV11-2; J gene: TRBJ2-1; CDR3 protein: CASSRRFLGQSSYNEQFF
V gene: TRBV5-1; J gene: TRBJ2-1; CDR3 protein: CASSLRLADIRNEQFF
V gene: TRBV5-1; J gene: TRBJ2-3; CDR3 protein: CASSFTTGTGGTDTQYF
V gene: TRBV6-5; J gene: TRBJ2-5; CDR3 protein: CASSEGGQETQYF
V gene: TRBV20-1; J gene: TRBJ2-7; CDR3 protein: CSARDGLYEQYF
V gene: TRBV6-5; J gene: TRBJ1-3; CDR3 protein: CASSLGVNSGNTIYF
V gene: TRBV5-1; J gene: TRBJ2-3; CDR3 protein: CASSNRTSGSDTQYF
V gene: TRBV7-6; J gene: TRBJ2-6; CDR3 protein: CASSLSSKLGANVLTF
V gene: TRBV7-9; J gene: TRBJ2-1; CDR3 protein: CASRDLRVAGDRYNEQFF
V gene: TRBV5-8; J gene: TRBJ2-7; CDR3 protein: CASSLGFGGGTYEQYF
V gene: TRBV2; J gene: TRBJ2-1; CDR3 protein: CASSEPGQGKNEQFF
V gene: TRBV12-3/TRBV12-4; J gene: TRBJ2-7; CDR3 protein: CASSQRSSGIGEQYF
V gene: TRBV5-1; J gene: TRBJ1-2; CDR3 protein: CASSPEGLEGGYTF
V gene: TRBV12-3/TRBV12-4; J gene: TRBJ2-5; CDR3 protein: CASSYDVEGGETQYF
V gene: TRBV19; J gene: TRBJ1-1; CDR3 protein: CASSRQEFEAFF
V gene: TRBV11-3; J gene: TRBJ2-3; CDR3 protein: CASSTLVSDTQYF
V gene: TRBV7-9; J gene: TRBJ2-2; CDR3 protein: CASSPRTDHTGELFF
V gene: TRBV5-1; J gene: TRBJ2-2; CDR3 protein: CASSFSPLEVAPSTGELFF
V gene: TRBV20-1; J gene: TRBJ2-5; CDR3 protein: CSAPSSASGRGGYQETQYF
V gene: TRBV2; J gene: TRBJ2-7; CDR3 protein: CASSDPAGRGYEQYF
V gene: TRBV5-1; J gene: TRBJ2-7; CDR3 protein: CASSPGTLAGYEQYF
V gene: TRBV27; J gene: TRBJ2-1; CDR3 protein: CASSLLLARPNEQFF
V gene: TRBV7-8; J gene: TRBJ2-7; CDR3 protein: CAIPRGGYEQYF
V gene: TRBV5-5; J gene: TRBJ2-7; CDR3 protein: CASNLAGGSGEQYF
V gene: TRBV12-3/TRBV12-4; J gene: TRBJ2-7; CDR3 protein: CASSLTSGSSYEQYF
V gene: TRBV7-9; J gene: TRBJ2-5; CDR3 protein: CASSLGFLHETQYF
V gene: TRBV7-9; J gene: TRBJ2-5; CDR3 protein: CASSLFNGGLGETQYF
V gene: TRBV5-1; J gene: TRBJ2-7; CDR3 protein: CASSLAGKGHEQYF
V gene: TRBV12-3/TRBV12-4; J gene: TRBJ2-1; CDR3 protein: CASSSPLDNEQFF
V gene: TRBV2; J gene: TRBJ2-1; CDR3 protein: CASSTDTPPLRFF
V gene: TRBV6-6; J gene: TRBJ2-5; CDR3 protein: CASSYWGETQYF
V gene: TRBV29-1; J gene: TRBJ2-1; CDR3 protein: CSAGQGSDEQFF
V gene: TRBV9; J gene: TRBJ2-4; CDR3 protein: CASSGGLAGFQYF
V gene: TRBV27; J gene: TRBJ1-1; CDR3 protein: CASSLRTNMNTEAFF
V gene: TRBV27; J gene: TRBJ1-2; CDR3 protein: CASRQGSYGYTF
V gene: TRBV12-3/TRBV12-4; J gene: TRBJ2-3; CDR3 protein: CASSLALAGATDTQYF
V gene: TRBV5-5; J gene: TRBJ1-4; CDR3 protein: CASSSPTGANEKLFF
V gene: TRBV6-2/TRBV6-3; J gene: TRBJ2-1; CDR3 protein: CASSYSGLAGLYNEQFF